These T cell receptor beta chains were read from a single sample in a study of neurological immune-mediated disorders. One entry per CDR3 protein results from TCRdb running MiXCR on the 5' RACE reads. The table shows tens of thousands of distinct CDR3 sequences, with 4.2% occurring only once. Sample: PBMCs. Receptors were obtained from a man in his fifties or sixties with multiple sclerosis. The CDR3 runs from the conserved cysteine through the conserved F or W. The D gene is left open where the match is weak. Rows may omit the clone size; those that give it use once, few, many or a size class.

TRBD2	many	TRBV10-3	TRBJ2-1	CAIRNLGGNNEQFF	TGTGCCATCAGAAATTTGGGAGGGAACAATGAGCAGTTCTTC
TRBD2	many	TRBV7-8	TRBJ2-1	CASSKDPRTSGRASDFNEQFF	TGTGCCAGCAGCAAAGATCCCCGGACTAGCGGGAGAGCTTCGGATTTCAATGAGCAGTTCTTC
-	many	TRBV27	TRBJ1-5	CASMVGGESNQPQHF	TGTGCCAGCATGGTGGGGGGGGAGAGCAATCAGCCCCAGCATTTT
TRBD2	many	TRBV11-2	TRBJ2-5	CASRLAGGQETQYF	TGTGCCAGCAGGCTAGCGGGGGGCCAAGAGACCCAGTACTTC
-	many	TRBV20-1	TRBJ2-3	CSARVRGSRGRADTQYF	TGCAGTGCTAGAGTGCGAGGGTCGCGAGGGAGAGCGGATACGCAGTATTTT
-	-	TRBV7-2	TRBJ2-3	CASSLYGGRTDTQYF	TGTGCCAGCAGCTTGTACGGGGGGCGCACAGATACGCAGTATTTT
TRBD2	-	TRBV20-1	TRBJ2-7	CSARDAGGPDEQYF	TGCAGTGCTAGAGATGCGGGAGGGCCGGACGAGCAGTACTTC
-	many	TRBV5-1	TRBJ2-1	CASTPRQGLSYNEQFF	TGCGCCAGCACCCCCCGGCAGGGACTCTCCTACAATGAGCAGTTCTTC
TRBD1	few	TRBV18	TRBJ2-1	CASSPSPGQVNEQFF	TGTGCCAGCTCACCGAGTCCGGGACAGGTAAATGAGCAGTTCTTC
-	many	TRBV27	TRBJ2-2	CASSTTNTGELFF	TGTGCCAGCAGTACAACGAACACCGGGGAGCTGTTTTTT
TRBD1	many	TRBV20-1	TRBJ1-1	CSARNRGSAYEAFF	TGCAGTGCTAGAAACAGGGGGAGCGCCTATGAAGCTTTCTTT
TRBD2	many	TRBV7-8	TRBJ2-1	CASSPASGKFTEQFF	TGTGCCAGCAGCCCAGCCAGCGGGAAGTTCACTGAGCAGTTCTTC
TRBD2	many	TRBV20-1	TRBJ2-3	CSATSSGGAVTQYF	TGCAGTGCTACATCTAGCGGGGGGGCCGTTACGCAGTATTTT
-	-	TRBV7-9	TRBJ1-1	CASSQGGNTEAFF	TGTGCCAGCTCCCAGGGCGGGAACACTGAAGCTTTCTTT
TRBD1	many	TRBV5-1	TRBJ2-7	CASSATGTGFYEQYF	TGCGCCAGCAGCGCCACCGGGACAGGGTTCTACGAGCAGTACTTC
TRBD1	many	TRBV27	TRBJ1-2	CASSLTVPGQGANGYTF	TGTGCCAGCAGTTTAACGGTTCCGGGACAGGGGGCGAATGGCTACACCTTC
TRBD2	many	TRBV20-1	TRBJ2-7	CSAPRLAGDEQYF	TGCAGTGCCCCGAGGCTAGCGGGAGACGAGCAGTACTTC
TRBD1	many	TRBV15	TRBJ1-6	CATSRDRAGTGISPLHF	TGTGCCACCAGCAGAGATCGTGCAGGGACAGGGATTTCACCCCTCCACTTT
-	many	TRBV5-1	TRBJ1-5	CASGGAGMKGLQSNQPQHF	TGCGCCAGCGGAGGGGCAGGGATGAAGGGTCTTCAAAGCAATCAGCCCCAGCATTTT
TRBD1	-	TRBV5-1	TRBJ2-2	CASKPGQGDTGELFF	TGCGCCAGTAAACCGGGACAGGGCGACACCGGGGAGCTGTTTTTT
TRBD2	many	TRBV5-5	TRBJ2-1	CASSLVAGGSYNEQFF	TGTGCCAGCAGCTTGGTCGCGGGCGGGAGCTACAATGAGCAGTTCTTC
-	many	TRBV5-1	TRBJ2-2	CASGLPEITGELFF	TGCGCCAGCGGACTCCCGGAAATCACCGGGGAGCTGTTTTTT
-	-	TRBV5-1	TRBJ2-3	CASSLAGGLGTDTQYF	TGCGCCAGCAGCTTGGCGGGGGGCCTGGGCACAGATACGCAGTATTTT
-	many	TRBV14	TRBJ2-1	CASSQEALSSYNEQFF	TGTGCCAGCAGCCAAGAGGCGTTATCCTCCTACAATGAGCAGTTCTTC
-	many	TRBV9	TRBJ2-5	CASSVAGRFEETQYF	TGTGCCAGCAGCGTAGCTGGAAGGTTTGAAGAGACCCAGTACTTC
-	many	TRBV6-5	TRBJ1-5	CASRTFEGQPQHF	TGTGCCAGCAGGACATTTGAAGGTCAGCCCCAGCATTTT
-	many	TRBV7-3	TRBJ1-1	CASSPQGGNTEAFF	TGTGCCAGCAGCCCACAAGGGGGGAACACTGAAGCTTTCTTT
-	many	TRBV7-9	TRBJ1-2	CASSSSNYGYTF	TGTGCCAGCAGCTCGAGTAACTATGGCTACACCTTC
TRBD2	many	TRBV3-1	TRBJ2-7	CASSPLAGVPYEQYF	TGTGCCAGCAGCCCGCTAGCGGGGGTTCCCTACGAGCAGTACTTC
-	many	TRBV30	TRBJ1-2	CAWSAREFSGYTF	TGTGCCTGGAGTGCGCGTGAATTCTCTGGCTACACCTTC
-	many	TRBV5-5	TRBJ2-3	CASSLGTAPTDTQYF	TGTGCCAGCAGCTTGGGGACAGCCCCCACAGATACGCAGTATTTT
TRBD2	few	TRBV28	TRBJ2-1	CASSLGGTRGAGEQFF	TGTGCCAGCAGTTTAGGCGGGACTAGAGGGGCCGGTGAGCAGTTCTTC
-	-	TRBV5-1	TRBJ2-7	CASSSGAYEQYF	TGCGCCAGCAGCTCGGGGGCTTACGAGCAGTACTTC
-	-	TRBV28	TRBJ2-5	CASSFVDGETQYF	TGTGCCAGCAGTTTCGTAGACGGAGAGACCCAGTACTTC
TRBD2	many	TRBV7-3	TRBJ2-3	CASSPGLAGKADTQYF	TGTGCCAGCAGCCCGGGACTAGCGGGAAAAGCAGATACGCAGTATTTT
TRBD2	many	TRBV5-5	TRBJ2-1	CASSLGRGLNEQFF	TGTGCCAGCAGCCTCGGGCGGGGACTAAATGAGCAGTTCTTC
-	many	TRBV20-1	TRBJ1-2	CSATDSPGYTF	TGCAGTGCCACGGACAGTCCCGGCTACACCTTC
-	many	TRBV28	TRBJ1-1	CASSLNRGQNTEAFF	TGTGCCAGCAGTTTAAATCGGGGCCAGAACACTGAAGCTTTCTTT
-	many	TRBV4-1	TRBJ2-1	CASSPKDYYRGRGEQFF	TGCGCCAGCAGCCCCAAGGACTATTACAGGGGACGGGGTGAGCAGTTCTTC
TRBD1	many	TRBV5-1	TRBJ1-2	CASSLDSDRSRGGYTF	TGCGCCAGCAGCTTGGACTCGGACAGGTCAAGAGGTGGCTACACCTTC
-	many	TRBV5-1	TRBJ2-2	CASSSAGWGTGELFF	TGCGCCAGCAGCTCTGCCGGGTGGGGCACCGGGGAGCTGTTTTTT
TRBD1	few	TRBV6-6	TRBJ2-2	CASSSRDRGYTGELFF	TGTGCCAGCAGTTCCCGGGACAGGGGTTACACCGGGGAGCTGTTTTTT
-	many	TRBV5-1	TRBJ2-1	CASSLRRDNEQFF	TGCGCCAGCAGCTTACGACGGGACAATGAGCAGTTCTTC
TRBD2	many	TRBV5-1	TRBJ2-1	CASSPEGLAGVSYNEQFF	TGCGCCAGCAGCCCTGAGGGTCTAGCGGGAGTATCCTACAATGAGCAGTTCTTC
-	many	TRBV5-5	TRBJ2-7	CASTQTAQQREQYF	TGTGCCAGCACTCAAACCGCGCAGCAACGCGAGCAGTACTTC